Sequencing of this T cell receptor beta chain was carried out in a study of T cells in Graves' hyperthyroidism and ophthalmopathy. Germline V gives CDR1 LNHNV, CDR2 YYDKDF (reference sequence). This CDR3 contains 14 residues. Points on this clonotype: Its antigen remains unidentified. A read error may account for a junction end that differs from germline.

Template material for amplifying TCR beta CDR3 regions consisted of RNA transcripts. The HTBI primer set drove a first-round RT-PCR of the TCR CDR3. TCRdb reprocessed the multiplex PCR reads with MiXCR, giving one entry per CDR3 protein. The data contain around 580,000 distinct CDR3 sequences, around 15% of them seen just once; the ten biggest clones take up around a sixth. Findings of the study overall: Separation of ophthalmopathy from stable hyperthyroidism was achieved by a 13 V-J model.

The hyperthyroidism was newly diagnosed and had lasted under 2 months; the patients were aged 18 to 65. The genes are TRBV15 and TRBJ2-5, with 11 bases aligning to TRBD2. Material: blood. The TCR comes from a young woman with Graves' hyperthyroidism. For the CDR3, the DNA is TGTGCCACCCGGGGTAGCGGGAGGGCGGAGACCCAGTGCTTC. Protein product: CATRGSGRAETQCF.